This T cell receptor beta chain was sequenced for a study of CD8 T cell repertoires and HIV-1 epitope variants. For the study at large: Twenty-five autologous and known Gag and Nef epitope variant peptides each stimulated T cells separately. The baseline condition was 1M T cells left uncultured. Equal numbers of autologous T cell-negative cells presented antigen to enriched T cells. Tested: three Gag epitope families, Nef HW9 and YT9.

Here immunoSEQ multiplex PCR was the method, and the copy in TCRdb shows in-frame clones only, minus some. The sample lists about 5,600 clones; under 70% were seen once. A few counts support this clone. The antigen remains unidentified. Sequenced material: cultured CD8+ T cells derived from PBMCs. This TCR derives from a male donor with HIV.

CDR3: CASSSAGIDQETQYF. CDR3 nucleotide sequence: TGTGCCAGCAGCTCCGCCGGGATAGATCAAGAGACCCAGTACTTC. V usage is TRBV2 and J usage is TRBJ2-5; D may be TRBD2 (5 bases). Trimming took off 6 bases at V and 2 bases at J, with 16 bases between the two ends. CDR1 SNHLY and CDR2 FYNNEI come from the germline V gene. The CDR3 contains 15 residues.